These T cell receptor beta chains were read from a single sample in a study of Graves' ophthalmopathy and Graves' hyperthyroidism. TCRdb ran MiXCR on the multiplex PCR reads and lists one entry per CDR3 protein. The sample has 340,000 or so distinct CDR3 sequences; 15% to 20% are singletons. Specimen: peripheral blood. All receptors derive from an adult man with Graves' ophthalmopathy. The CDR3 runs from the conserved cysteine through the conserved F or W. A D gene is named only where the DNA matches it firmly.

>TRBD2|TRBJ2-2|TRBV29-1
CSALGGEGYTGELFF
>TRBD1|TRBJ1-1|TRBV11-2
CASSPGTGVGGTEAFF
>NA|TRBJ1-2|TRBV9
CASRFTELGWDTF
>NA|TRBJ1-6|TRBV4-3
CASSQASSYNSLLHF
>NA|TRBJ1-5|TRBV10-1
CASSEFHQPQHF
>NA|TRBJ2-2|TRBV7-2
CASRLSGGIGELFF
>NA|TRBJ2-7|TRBV28
CASSLKNRAGNEQYF
>NA|TRBJ1-2|TRBV6-1
CASSGAMNYGYTF
>NA|TRBJ1-2|TRBV10-3
CAISGSVAGFRGYTF
>NA|TRBJ2-3|TRBV6-1
CASSVSRSTDSQYF
>TRBD1|TRBJ1-5|TRBV19
CASTRAGGNNQPQHF
>NA|TRBJ2-7|TRBV5-1
CASSLGARGPSYEQSF
>NA|TRBJ1-3|TRBV12-3/TRBV12-4
CASSRSATIYF
>TRBD2|TRBJ2-2|TRBV28
CASSLGLAGGNTGELFF
>TRBD1|TRBJ2-7|TRBV28
CASRMSGQGSGEQYF
>TRBD2|TRBJ2-1|TRBV2
CASSKTGTSTSNEQFF
>NA|TRBJ2-7|TRBV12-3/TRBV12-4
CASSFNPSYEQYF
>TRBD1|TRBJ2-7|TRBV28
CASSPAGTGSREQYF
>NA|TRBJ2-7|TRBV7-9
CASSSSYYEQYF
>NA|TRBJ1-3|TRBV19
CASSGPGTGNTIYF
>NA|TRBJ2-5|TRBV4-2
CASSQSLSVQETQYF
>TRBD1|TRBJ2-7|TRBV18
CASSPQPIRTGGSEQYF
>NA|TRBJ1-2|TRBV6-2/TRBV6-3
CASSYSRGGTIYGYTF
>TRBD1|TRBJ1-1|TRBV25-1
CASRSQGGRTEAFF
>NA|TRBJ2-5|TRBV28
CASRAKVWVSFRATQYF
>NA|TRBJ1-3|TRBV4-1
CASSPSGANSGNTIYF
>NA|TRBJ2-4|TRBV20-1
CSAGGTLAKNIQYF
>TRBD2|TRBJ2-5|TRBV12-3/TRBV12-4
CASRGLAGEEETQYF
>NA|TRBJ1-2|TRBV12-3/TRBV12-4
CASILGERGYIF
>NA|TRBJ1-6|TRBV28
CATRVGGGPPNSPLHF
>TRBD2|TRBJ2-7|TRBV11-2
CASSSYLTIGGGMYF
>NA|TRBJ1-1|TRBV6-5
CASSVPWEGRNTEAFF
>NA|TRBJ1-6|TRBV5-1
CASSLVEGSPLHF
>TRBD2|TRBJ2-7|TRBV20-1
CSAPPTLAGAYEQYF
>TRBD2|TRBJ2-5|TRBV7-8
CASTRGGETQYF
>NA|TRBJ2-1|TRBV20-1
CSARRAGREQFF
>NA|TRBJ2-3|TRBV7-3
CASSPRQTSDVTDTQYF
>NA|TRBJ2-7|TRBV14
CASSFTGPAYEQYF
>NA|TRBJ1-1|TRBV6-2/TRBV6-3
CASSYSRGRNTEAFF
>NA|TRBJ1-1|TRBV12-3/TRBV12-4
CASNRDSGTEAFF
>NA|TRBJ1-1|TRBV19
CASSEQSGILNTEAFF
>NA|TRBJ2-5|TRBV7-8
CASSLYSGGQETQYF
>NA|TRBJ2-7|TRBV27
CASSFGDSSYEQYF
>NA|TRBJ1-1|TRBV10-3
CAISDRAGTEAFF
>TRBD1|TRBJ1-5|TRBV29-1
CSVQQGAVQPQHF
>NA|TRBJ2-6|TRBV19
CASSIRGRVGDGANVLTF
>NA|TRBJ2-7|TRBV20-1
CSARDSGSREQYF
>NA|TRBJ2-7|TRBV4-3
CASSQSRGTDYEQYF
>NA|TRBJ2-5|TRBV7-2
CASSVTRFGETQYF
>NA|TRBJ1-2|TRBV6-1
CASSEQREYGYTF
>TRBD2|TRBJ2-7|TRBV6-1
CATSAREASYEQYF
>NA|TRBJ2-2|TRBV29-1
CSVVLVTKNTGELFF
>NA|TRBJ2-7|TRBV6-2/TRBV6-3
CASSYHTSDGAYEQYF
>TRBD1|TRBJ1-5|TRBV19
CASSERGPQPQHF
>NA|TRBJ1-2|TRBV6-5
CASSYSGNYGYTF